This TCR beta chain comes out of a study of cytomegalovirus exposure and HLA in healthy donors. The PCR had 60 Vbeta and 13 Jbeta primers. Data came from immunoSEQ multiplex PCR; TCRdb stores just in-frame clones and leaves some out. In the table there are some 120,000 clones, 75% to 85% of which are singletons. To note about this clone: Its specificity is unknown.

General study findings and limits: Highly shared sequence variants in one cluster were likely a sequencing artifact.

This CDR3 has 15 residues. Trimming cost V 4 bases and J 2 bases, with 12 bases left between them. Germline V CDR1 and CDR2: MDHEN, SYDVKM. The TCR sequence derives from a man aged 40-55 years in good health and CMV-seronegative. Sequenced sample: PBMCs. The genes are TRBV28 and TRBJ1-5; tentatively, D is TRBD1 (5 bases). This CDR3 is CASSSLLGGNQPQHF. DNA for the CDR3: TGTGCCAGCAGTTCCCTATTAGGGGGCAATCAGCCCCAGCATTTT.